The next 19 T cell receptor beta chains were all read from a single sample in a study of T cells in Graves' hyperthyroidism and ophthalmopathy. TCR beta CDR3 region amplification was performed from RNA transcripts. The HTBI primer set served for first-round RT-PCR of the TCR CDR3. TCRdb itself ran the multiplex PCR reads through MiXCR, one entry per CDR3 protein. The sample comprises approximately 740,000 distinct CDR3 sequences, 13% to 15% of which are singletons, and 10% rests with the top ten. Sequenced: blood. The receptors shown here come from a woman aged 18-30 years with Graves' hyperthyroidism.

This clonotype came up many times. V gene TRBV20-1 combines with J gene TRBJ2-3; 8 nucleotides align to TRBD1. The ends lost 6 bases at V and 6 bases at J; junction bases unmatched: 8. The CDR3 sequence is 13 residues long. In germline, CDR1 is DFQATT, CDR2 SNEGSKA (reference sequence). The CDR3 DNA reads TGCAGTGCCAAACAGGGGGGTCTGGATACGCAGTATTTT. As protein: CSAKQGGLDTQYF.

The J gene is TRBJ2-7, the V gene TRBV27; no clear D. Trimming took 2 bases from V and 2 from J, leaving 10 bases between them. CDR1 MNHEY and CDR2 SMNVEV come from the germline V gene (reference sequence). This CDR3 contains 14 residues. The CDR3, as DNA: TGTGCCAGCAGTTTACCCGGACGACCCTACGAGCAGTACTTC. Translating gives CASSLPGRPYEQYF.

This chain uses TRBV20-1 with TRBJ1-2, with D uncertain. V gave up 5 bases and J gave up 0 bases, with 13 bases separating them. This CDR3 has 14 amino acids. Germline CDR1 DFQATT, CDR2 SNEGSKA (reference sequence). Written as DNA, the CDR3 is TGCAGTGCTCCTGGACGGGTAGCTAACTATGGCTACACCTTC. Translation: CSAPGRVANYGYTF.

The gene calls are TRBV7-9 and TRBJ2-2, with D unclear. The ends were cut back, 2 bases at V and 3 bases at J, with 13 bases in the middle. CDR3 length equals 16 residues. The germline CDR1 and CDR2 sequences are SEHNR and FQNEAQ (reference sequence). CDR3 nucleotide sequence: TGTGCCAGCAGCTTAATAGAGACTTCCTACACCGGGGAGCTGTTTTTT. Translation: CASSLIETSYTGELFF.

This clonotype was counted many times. The chain is built from TRBV29-1 and TRBJ2-3, with TRBD1 matching 9 bases. V lost 4 bases to trimming and J lost 1 base; unmatched junction nucleotides: 12. In germline, CDR1 is SQVTM, CDR2 ANQGSEA. The CDR3 covers 17 residues. This CDR3 reads CSVGGRRRDRGTDTQYF. The DNA of the CDR3 is TGCAGCGTTGGAGGGCGCCGTCGGGACAGGGGCACAGATACGCAGTATTTT.

This clonotype was found a few times. The chain has TRBV20-1 and TRBJ2-7, with TRBD2 matching 12 bases. This CDR3 spans 15 amino acids. Germline V lookup: CDR1 DFQATT, CDR2 SNEGSKA (reference sequence). The V and J ends lost 5 bases and 5 bases, in that order; junction bases with no gene match: 10. This CDR3 is CSAHSSGRARDEQYF. The CDR3 coding sequence is TGCAGTGCTCACTCTAGCGGGAGGGCCCGCGACGAGCAGTACTTC.

The V and J genes are TRBV7-9 and TRBJ2-3, with 8 bases lining up with TRBD2. The length of the CDR3 is 16 residues. The trim removed 6 bases at V and 5 bases at J, leaving 13 bases unmatched. CDR1 SEHNR and CDR2 FQNEAQ come from the germline V gene (reference sequence). The CDR3 loop reads CASRGGERELEDTQYF. Here the CDR3 DNA reads TGTGCCAGCAGGGGGGGAGAGCGGGAGCTTGAAGATACGCAGTATTTT.

In this sample, this clonotype turned up a few times. This chain uses TRBV6-2 or TRBV6-3 with TRBJ1-1; maybe TRBD1 (6 bases). The CDR3 covers 14 residues. Deletions cut 0 bases from V and 3 bases from J, with 8 bases between. Germline CDR1 and CDR2: MNHEY and SVGEGT. The CDR3 coding sequence is TGTGCCAGCAGTTACTCGGACAGCTACACTGAAGCTTTCTTT. This gives the protein CASSYSDSYTEAFF.

The V and J genes are TRBV29-1 and TRBJ2-3; TRBD2 might be the D (6 bases). The CDR3 covers 12 residues. The V end was cut by 7 bases, the J end by 6 bases, with 14 bases between. The germline V gene encodes CDR1 SQVTM and CDR2 ANQGSEA. CDR3 protein: CSATSGLDTQYF. CDR3 in DNA: TGCAGCGCGACTAGTGGTTTGGATACGCAGTATTTT.

Many counts were recorded for this clonotype. The chain links TRBV7-8 to TRBJ1-5; a possible D gene is TRBD1 (5 bases). In germline, CDR1 is SGHVS, CDR2 FQNEAQ. V was clipped by 5 bases and J by 6 bases, with 14 bases between them. The CDR3 is made up of 14 amino acids. CDR3: CASSPGTTSQPQHF. The CDR3 region has the DNA TGTGCCAGCAGCCCGGGGACGACCAGTCAGCCCCAGCATTTT.

In its sample, this clonotype was seen a few times. The CDR3 sequence: CASSLVTGGRAYEQYF. The CDR3 bases are TGTGCCAGCAGCTTAGTGACTGGCGGGAGGGCGTACGAGCAGTACTTC. This chain connects TRBV11-2 to TRBJ2-7, with 9 nucleotides matching TRBD2. Trimming took 1 base from V and 4 from J; bases not matched to a gene: 8. The CDR3 is 16 amino acids. Looked up from germline, CDR1 is SGHAT and CDR2 is FQNNGV. Drawing the rest from reference TRBV11-2 and TRBJ2-7, the complete variable domain is EAGVAQSPRYKIIEKRQSVAFWCNPISGHATLYWYQQILGQGPKLLIQFQNNGVVDDSQLPKDRFSAERLKGVDSTLKIQPAKLEDSAVYLCASSLVTGGRAYEQYFGPGTRLTVT.

This clonotype was recorded many times. V and J are TRBV7-9 and TRBJ2-1; 11 bases match TRBD2. CDR3 size: 15 residues. Germline V gives CDR1 SEHNR, CDR2 FQNEAQ (reference sequence). Trimming removed 5 bases from V and 9 bases from J; junction bases left unmatched: 9. The CDR3 spells CASSPLAGGISEQFF. The CDR3, as DNA: TGTGCCAGCAGCCCTCTAGCGGGAGGCATAAGTGAGCAGTTCTTC.

This chain joins TRBV15 and TRBJ2-5; D may be TRBD2 (6 bases). The germline gives CDR1 LNHNV, CDR2 YYDKDF (reference sequence). Trimming left V 8 bases short and J 1 base short, with 8 bases between. This CDR3 has 12 amino acids. The CDR3 reads CATGRFQETQYF. CDR3 in DNA: TGTGCCACCGGGAGGTTCCAAGAGACCCAGTACTTC. The full variable domain, in which reference TRBV15 and TRBJ2-5 provide the parts outside the CDR3, is DAMVIQNPRYQVTQFGKPVTLSCSQTLNHNVMYWYQQKSSQAPKLLFHYYDKDFNNEADTPDNFQSRRPNTSFCFLDIRSPGLGDTAMYLCATGRFQETQYFGPGTRLLVL.

This chain connects TRBV4-1 to TRBJ2-1, with 8 bases lining up with TRBD2. After removal of 6 bases from V and 5 bases from J, the junction contained 21 bases not matched to a gene. There are 19 residues in the CDR3. The germline CDR1 and CDR2 sequences are MGHRA and YSYEKL. CDR3 sequence reads: CASRGRLREASPIHNEQFF. In DNA, the CDR3 is TGCGCCAGCAGGGGTCGGTTGCGGGAGGCCTCCCCGATACACAATGAGCAGTTCTTC.

This clonotype was seen repeatedly, ten times or more. The chain combines TRBV20-1 with TRBJ1-2; D is possibly TRBD1 (5 bases). The CDR3 spans 12 residues. V dropped 5 bases and J dropped 2 bases, with 9 bases sitting between them. In germline, CDR1 is DFQATT, CDR2 SNEGSKA (reference sequence). This chain's CDR3 is CSAPGPNYGYTF. CDR3 nucleotide sequence: TGCAGTGCTCCGGGACCGAACTATGGCTACACCTTC.

In its sample, this clonotype was seen a few times. The chain employs TRBV5-1 and TRBJ2-7; D is perhaps TRBD2 (5 bases). CDR3 length: 16 amino acids. V was clipped by 1 base and J by 3 bases, with 17 bases between them. The V gene's germline CDR1 is SGHRS and CDR2 YFSETQ. The CDR3 reads CASSLWRSLGDYEQYF. Here the CDR3 DNA reads TGCGCCAGCAGCTTGTGGCGATCTCTCGGGGACTACGAGCAGTACTTC.

This clonotype was detected ten times or more. The DNA is left out, because the CDR3 cannot be placed on it with certainty; the CDR3 is given as TCRdb lists it. The chain links TRBV13 to TRBJ2-3; TRBD1, the table's D call, lacks a check against the DNA. The length of the CDR3 is 13 amino acids, counting both ends. CDR1 is PRHDT, CDR2 FYEKMQ, per germline (reference sequence). CDR3 in amino acids: CASSSGRSSTQYF.

The V and J genes are TRBV12-3 or TRBV12-4 and TRBJ1-2, with a possible D match to TRBD1 (5 bases). The V gene lost 2 bases and the J gene lost 2 bases, with 9 bases spanning the gap. This CDR3 comprises 14 residues. This chain's CDR3 is CASSLIAGNYGYTF. As DNA, the CDR3 is TGTGCCAGCAGTTTAATAGCAGGGAACTATGGCTACACCTTC.

This clonotype was counted only a few times. The gene calls are TRBV7-3 and TRBJ1-1; 8 bases are shared with TRBD1. Unmatched junction bases numbered 5, after V lost 5 bases and J lost 6 bases. Germline V lookup: CDR1 SGHTA, CDR2 FQGTGA. The CDR3 is 13 residues long. The CDR3 loop reads CASSQTGEAEAFF. CDR3 nucleotides: TGTGCCAGCAGCCAGACAGGGGAGGCTGAAGCTTTCTTT.